The T cell receptor beta chain described here comes from a study of cytomegalovirus exposure and HLA in healthy donors. Across the whole study: As an earlier analysis found, some 170 million T cells yielded about 120 million unique TCR beta sequences.

Concerning this clone itself: The target antigen is unknown.

Germline assignment: CDR1 SGHRS and CDR2 YFSETQ. This CDR3 has 14 residues. V was clipped by 1 base and J by 3 bases, with 10 bases between them. General study results and limits: Being productive about 90% or about 30% of the time was typical of most TCR beta V segments in an earlier analysis. The authors enumerated 150 to 200 TCR beta chains as linked to cytomegalovirus. Some highly shared sequence variants likely arose as a pipeline artifact.

Primers included in the PCR were 60 Vbeta and 13 Jbeta primers. TCRdb's table, derived via immunoSEQ multiplex PCR, lists solely in-frame clones and lacks some. Among some 130,000 clones, approximately 70% were seen once, and the ten largest hold under 2.5%. The sequence was obtained from a woman aged 60 to 75 in good health and CMV-seropositive. Sequenced: PBMCs. The chain couples TRBV5-1 to TRBJ1-1; possibly TRBD1 for D (5 bases). CDR3 DNA: TGCGCCAGCAGCTTGCGCAGGGAGGACACTGAAGCTTTCTTT. Amino acids: CASSLRREDTEAFF. Full variable domain (rest looked up from reference TRBV5-1 and TRBJ1-1): KAGVTQTPRYLIKTRGQQVTLSCSPISGHRSVSWYQQTPGQGLQFLFEYFSETQRNKGNFPGRFSGRQFSNSRSEMNVSTLELGDSALYLCASSLRREDTEAFFGQGTRLTVV.